The 15 T cell receptor beta chains reported below all come from one sample, sequenced in a study of T cells in Graves' hyperthyroidism and ophthalmopathy. Using RNA transcripts as the source, TCR beta CDR3 regions were amplified. The TCR CDR3 was amplified in a first-round RT-PCR using the HTBI primer set. MiXCR was run by TCRdb on the multiplex PCR reads, yielding one entry per CDR3 protein. Altogether 550,000 to 700,000 distinct CDR3 sequences are present, approximately 15% being singletons, with the ten largest covering around 4.5%. Sample: blood. All receptors derive from a woman in her thirties or forties with Graves' ophthalmopathy.

J is TRBJ2-4 and V is TRBV7-9; D gene ambiguous. The V and J ends lost 3 bases and 6 bases respectively, with 6 bases between them. Per germline, CDR1 SEHNR and CDR2 FQNEAQ (reference sequence). This CDR3 has 12 amino acids. DNA for the CDR3: TGTGCCAGCAGCTTCCAGCGAAACATTCAGTACTTC. Translating it yields CASSFQRNIQYF.

This clonotype showed up many times. The chain is built from TRBV6-2 or TRBV6-3 and TRBJ2-7; D possibly corresponds to TRBD2 (6 bases). This CDR3 is 13 amino acids long. The V end was cut by 2 bases, the J end by 7 bases, with 12 bases between. Germline loops: CDR1 MNHEY, CDR2 SVGEGT. The CDR3 region has the DNA TGTGCCAGCAGTTACGGGGGGATCAGGGAGCAGTACTTC. As protein: CASSYGGIREQYF.

There are many counts of this clonotype. The CDR3 region is CASSLAVGKSYEQYF. CDR3 bases: TGTGCCAGCAGCTTAGCGGTTGGGAAGTCCTACGAGCAGTACTTC. The V and J genes are TRBV7-2 and TRBJ2-7; D is uncertain. The CDR3 spans 15 residues. Germline CDR1 SGHTA, CDR2 FQGNSA. V was cut by 0 bases and J by 1 base, with 10 bases left in between.

This clonotype came up a few times. This chain uses TRBV10-3 with TRBJ2-4; possibly TRBD2 for D (5 bases). Between the trimmed V and J ends, which lost 0 bases and 7 bases, there was a span of 13 bases. This CDR3 comprises 15 residues. Per germline, CDR1 ENHRY and CDR2 SYGVKD. The DNA for the CDR3 is TGTGCCATCAGTGAGTCCCCTAGCACGGGTAACATTCAGTACTTC. This gives the protein CAISESPSTGNIQYF.

Ten or more counts support this clonotype. The J gene is TRBJ1-5, the V gene TRBV30; D gene uncertain. This CDR3 comprises 12 residues. Trimming took off 2 bases at V and 8 bases at J, with 10 bases between the two ends. Per the germline V gene, CDR1 is GTSNPN and CDR2 is SVGIG (reference sequence). The CDR3, as DNA: TGTGCCTGGAGTAGGTGGCTGGAGCCCCAGCATTTT. Translation: CAWSRWLEPQHF.

Turning to this clonotype: At one of its ends the junction is not consistent with the germline gene, which may arise from a read error. The chain employs TRBV6-1 and TRBJ1-1; no reliable D call. Germline assignment: CDR1 MNHNS and CDR2 SASEGT. This CDR3 has 13 residues. CDR3 nucleotide sequence: TGTGCCTGCAGCTACTATTCGGGCACTGAAGCTTTCTTT. Translated: CACSYYSGTEAFF.

This sequence joins TRBV20-1 and TRBJ2-3; D tentatively reads TRBD1 or TRBD2 (5 bases each). The V end lost 7 bases, the J end lost 1 base, and 9 bases lay between the germline ends. Germline V lookup: CDR1 DFQATT, CDR2 SNEGSKA (reference sequence). There are 12 residues in the CDR3. In DNA, the CDR3 is TGCAGTGGGGACCCAGGCACAGATACGCAGTATTTT. It yields the protein CSGDPGTDTQYF.

Points on this clonotype: A read error may account for a junction end that differs from germline. The V and J genes are TRBV6-1 and TRBJ1-1, with D possibly TRBD1 on 5 matching bases. CDR1 and CDR2 (germline): MNHNS, SASEGT. The CDR3 is 12 amino acids. CDR3 nucleotides: TGTGCAAGCAGGGTAGGGCAGACTGAAGCTTTCTTT. It specifies CASRVGQTEAFF.

The rearrangement uses TRBV2 and TRBJ1-4; D unclear. CDR1 is SNHLY and CDR2 is FYNNEI in the germline V gene. The CDR3 spans 16 residues. Trimming removed 0 bases from V and 7 bases from J, with 15 bases in between. CDR3 sequence (DNA): TGTGCCAGCAGTGAAGCGCTCCTACAGCTACCTGAAAAACTGTTTTTT. Translation: CASSEALLQLPEKLFF. Variable domain in full (rest from reference TRBV2 and TRBJ1-4): EPEVTQTPSHQVTQMGQEVILRCVPISNHLYFYWYRQILGQKVEFLVSFYNNEISEKSEIFDDQFSVERPDGSNFTLKIRSTKLEDSAMYFCASSEALLQLPEKLFFGSGTQLSVL.

There are many counts of this clonotype. The chain couples TRBV20-1 to TRBJ2-2; D is perhaps TRBD2 (5 bases). Germline loops: CDR1 DFQATT, CDR2 SNEGSKA (reference sequence). There are 13 residues in the CDR3. With 1 base removed from V and 6 bases from J, the gap between germline ends came to 9 bases. The CDR3 protein is CSARAEGAGELFF. The CDR3 DNA reads as TGCAGTGCTAGAGCTGAGGGCGCCGGGGAGCTGTTTTTT.

This clonotype was counted ten times or more. The V call is TRBV28, the J call TRBJ1-5, with 8 bases matching TRBD1. The germline V gene has CDR1 MDHEN and CDR2 SYDVKM. The trim removed 5 bases at V and 0 bases at J, leaving 15 bases unmatched. The CDR3 totals 19 residues. The CDR3 sequence is CASSPRGPGGFNSNQPQHF. CDR3 DNA sequence: TGTGCCAGCAGTCCCAGGGGGCCCGGGGGCTTTAATAGCAATCAGCCCCAGCATTTT.

This clonotype was observed many times. The chain joins TRBV9 to TRBJ2-2, with D possibly matching TRBD2 (6 bases). Deletions cut 0 bases from V and 0 bases from J, with 9 bases between. The CDR3 totals 16 residues. Per the germline V gene, CDR1 is SGDLS and CDR2 is YYNGEE. The chain's CDR3 is CASSVDPSANTGELFF. CDR3 nucleotides: TGTGCCAGCAGCGTAGACCCTAGCGCGAACACCGGGGAGCTGTTTTTT.

Only a few counts were recorded for this clonotype. The chain couples TRBV20-1 to TRBJ2-3; D gene uncertain. The CDR3 totals 13 residues. Germline V gene sequence: CDR1 DFQATT, CDR2 SNEGSKA (reference sequence). V lost 1 base, J lost 0 bases, and 5 bases lay in between. CDR3 sequence: CSARAGSTDTQYF. CDR3 DNA: TGCAGTGCTAGAGCTGGAAGCACAGATACGCAGTATTTT.

This sequence joins TRBV28 and TRBJ1-3; the D gene is possibly TRBD1 (5 bases). The V end was cut by 4 bases, the J end by 8 bases, with 12 bases between. The CDR3 length is 13 residues. CDR1 is MDHEN, CDR2 SYDVKM, per germline. The CDR3 region is CASSCPGWDTIYF. For the CDR3, the DNA is TGTGCCAGCAGTTGTCCAGGGTGGGACACCATATATTTT.

This chain joins TRBV6-5 and TRBJ2-7, with TRBD2 matching 9 bases. The V and J ends lost 4 bases and 4 bases, in that order; junction bases with no gene match: 5. Germline loops: CDR1 MNHEY, CDR2 SVGAGI. This CDR3 contains 14 residues. In DNA, the CDR3 is TGTGCCAGCAGTTGGAATAGCGGGAGTTACGAGCAGTACTTC. This codes for CASSWNSGSYEQYF.